The clone carrying this TCR beta chain appeared once. Antigen: not known. This sample was taken from a study of CD8+CD57+ T cells in acquired aplastic anemia. Whole-study results and caveats: Controls did not differ significantly from patients in CD8+ Simpson's diversity. Patients had roughly 30 CD8+ CDR3 sequences in common with controls (the shared set).

Template material for TCR beta VDJ and CDR3 profiling consisted of genomic DNA. In TCRdb, the reads were re-called with MiXCR into one record per CDR3 protein. This sample has a few hundred thousand distinct CDR3 sequences, with roughly 55% found just once. Germline CDR1 reads MGHDK; CDR2 reads SYGVNS. CDR3 length: 16 amino acids. Trimming stripped 4 bases from V and 1 base from J, with 17 bases between. Sequencing input: sorted CD4+, CD8+, or CD8+CD57+ T cells (not recorded which) from PBMCs. The rearrangement links TRBV25-1 to TRBJ2-7, with no clear D. The source of this sequence is a human donor in good health. The CDR3 DNA reads TGTGCCAGCAGTGCAGATGACACGAACCTATCCTACGAGCAGTACTTC. Translated, it gives CASSADDTNLSYEQYF.